The 15 T cell receptor beta chains reported below all come from one sample, sequenced in a study of response to subunit inactivated influenza vaccine. One entry per CDR3 protein, called by TCRdb with MiXCR from the RT-PCR reads. The sample lists hundreds of thousands of distinct CDR3 sequences, about 10% seen once, with 10% in the top ten. The material sequenced was PBMCs from blood, taken on the day of vaccination. The receptors derive from a man aged 45-65 years who received an inactivated influenza vaccine.

This clonotype was counted a few times. The genes are TRBV12-3 or TRBV12-4 and TRBJ1-1, with no clear D. The V end was cut by 7 bases, the J end by 4 bases, with 19 bases between. This CDR3 has 15 residues. CDR3 region: CASILGLGPATEAFF. In DNA, the CDR3 is TGTGCCAGCATCTTAGGATTGGGCCCGGCCACTGAAGCTTTCTTT.

The V and J genes are TRBV29-1 and TRBJ2-5; D is uncertain. The V and J ends lost 0 bases and 2 bases respectively, with 13 bases between them. Germline V gene data show CDR1 as SQVTM and CDR2 as ANQGSEA. CDR3 length: 15 amino acids. CDR3 sequence reads: CSVEDLRHLQETQYF. As DNA, the CDR3 is TGCAGCGTTGAAGACCTCCGGCATCTGCAAGAGACCCAGTACTTC.

This clonotype was detected only a few times. The chain joins TRBV5-1 to TRBJ2-5, with TRBD1 matching 12 bases. Germline-derived CDR1 and CDR2 are SGHRS and YFSETQ. There are 15 residues in the CDR3. The junction had 6 bases not matched to a gene; V was cut back by 7 bases and J by 2 bases. The CDR3: CASQGQGARQETQYF. Here the CDR3 DNA reads TGCGCCAGCCAGGGACAGGGGGCGAGGCAAGAGACCCAGTACTTC.

This clonotype was seen a handful of times. The rearrangement uses TRBV28 and TRBJ2-5, with 10 nucleotides matching TRBD1. V lost 7 bases to trimming and J lost 2 bases; unmatched junction nucleotides: 7. This CDR3 is built from 15 residues. Germline loops: CDR1 MDHEN, CDR2 SYDVKM. The CDR3 here is CASTGGGQGQETQYF. The CDR3 nucleotides are TGTGCCAGCACCGGAGGGGGACAGGGGCAAGAGACCCAGTACTTC.

The rearrangement joins TRBV20-1 to TRBJ1-1; possible D gene TRBD1, 5 bases. The CDR3 is made up of 15 amino acids. The V end was cut by 0 bases, the J end by 4 bases, with 15 bases between. The germline gives CDR1 DFQATT, CDR2 SNEGSKA (reference sequence). CDR3 sequence (DNA): TGCAGTGCTAGAGATTTAGTGGGGGTTGGCACTGAAGCTTTCTTT. Protein sequence: CSARDLVGVGTEAFF.

This clonotype was detected ten times or more. This chain uses TRBV7-2 with TRBJ2-1, with TRBD1 matching over 7 bases. Germline CDR1 SGHTA, CDR2 FQGNSA. The CDR3 sequence is 15 residues long. J was trimmed by 1 base and V by 5 bases; bases with no gene match: 5. CDR3: CASSILGQSYNEQFF. The CDR3 DNA sequence: TGTGCCAGCAGCATCTTGGGACAGTCCTACAATGAGCAGTTCTTC. Together with reference TRBV7-2 and TRBJ2-1, the CDR3 gives the full variable domain: GAGVSQSPSNKVTEKGKDVELRCDPISGHTALYWYRQSLGQGLEFLIYFQGNSAPDKSGLPSDRFSAERTGGSVSTLTIQRTQQEDSAVYLCASSILGQSYNEQFFGPGTRLTVL.

This clonotype was seen only a few times. The chain combines TRBV20-1 with TRBJ1-3, with D hard to call. This CDR3 is built from 15 residues. The V gene's germline CDR1 is DFQATT and CDR2 SNEGSKA (reference sequence). The ends were cut back, 1 base at V and 0 bases at J, with 10 bases in the middle. CDR3 residues: CSARAPDHSGNTIYF. For the CDR3, the DNA is TGCAGTGCTAGAGCGCCAGACCACTCTGGAAACACCATATATTTT.

To note about this clonotype: One end of the junction fails to match germline, which may point to a read error. The V gene is TRBV7-7, the J gene TRBJ2-5; tentative D call: TRBD2 (5 bases). Germline V CDR1 and CDR2: SSHAT, FNYEAQ (reference sequence). CDR3 length: 14 residues. The CDR3 protein is CASSSLTDWETQYF. CDR3 coding DNA: TGTGCTAGCAGCTCCCTTACGGACTGGGAGACCCAGTACTTC.

The chain recombines TRBV27 with TRBJ1-6, with TRBD1 as a possible D gene (5 bases). Germline CDR1 reads MNHEY; CDR2 reads SMNVEV (reference sequence). Trimming left V 1 base short and J 11 bases short, with 9 bases between. The CDR3 contains 13 residues. The CDR3 is CASSLYWGPPLHF. As DNA, the CDR3 is TGTGCCAGCAGTTTATATTGGGGACCACCCCTCCACTTT.

A few counts support this clonotype. This rearrangement joins TRBV4-3 to TRBJ2-3; no reliable D call. The ends were cut back, 5 bases at V and 4 bases at J, with 10 bases in the middle. Germline values: CDR1 LGHNA, CDR2 YSLEER. CDR3 length: 13 residues. CDR3 nucleotide sequence: TGCGCCAGCAGCGGCAGGATTTCAGATACGCAGTATTTT. This translates into CASSGRISDTQYF.

This chain uses TRBV20-1 with TRBJ2-7; 12 bases fit TRBD1. The CDR3 runs 17 residues. With V trimmed by 1 base and J by 4 bases, 11 bases remained unmatched. The germline gives CDR1 DFQATT, CDR2 SNEGSKA (reference sequence). This CDR3 reads CSARVRDRGPFGYEQYF. The CDR3 DNA is TGCAGTGCTAGAGTCCGGGACAGGGGGCCGTTTGGGTACGAGCAGTACTTC.

This clonotype was seen ten or more times. The chain carries TRBV10-3 and TRBJ2-3; D could derive from TRBD1 or TRBD2 (5 bases each). Trimming took off 7 bases at V and 5 bases at J, with 16 bases between the two ends. The CDR3 consists of 14 residues. Germline assignment: CDR1 ENHRY and CDR2 SYGVKD. This CDR3 is CAIMKGRNGDTQYF. CDR3 bases: TGTGCCATCATGAAGGGGAGAAATGGAGATACGCAGTATTTT.

This clonotype was recorded a few times. The chain recombines TRBV6-5 with TRBJ1-2, with TRBD1 identical over 7 bases. Trimming took 1 base from V and 4 from J; bases not matched to a gene: 6. Germline V gene data show CDR1 as MNHEY and CDR2 as SVGAGI. The CDR3 consists of 15 residues. The CDR3, as DNA: TGTGCCAGCAGTTACTTACCGGGACAGACCTATGGCTACACCTTC. Translating gives CASSYLPGQTYGYTF.

V and J are TRBV19 and TRBJ2-1; D might be TRBD2 (5 bases). The V and J ends lost 3 bases and 2 bases respectively, with 11 bases between them. Germline-derived CDR1 and CDR2 are LNHDA and SQIVND (reference sequence). The CDR3 runs 15 residues. In DNA, the CDR3 is TGTGCCAGTAGTATCGGGCTAGCCCCCTACAATGAGCAGTTCTTC. Encoded protein: CASSIGLAPYNEQFF.

The V and J genes are TRBV7-2 and TRBJ2-7, with TRBD2 identical over 12 bases. The CDR3 consists of 15 residues. The trim removed 3 bases at V and 7 bases at J, leaving 7 bases unmatched. Germline lookup yields CDR1 SGHTA and CDR2 FQGNSA. The CDR3 loop is CASSLELAGGGEQYF. In nucleotides, the CDR3 is TGTGCCAGCAGCTTGGAACTAGCGGGAGGCGGGGAGCAGTACTTC.